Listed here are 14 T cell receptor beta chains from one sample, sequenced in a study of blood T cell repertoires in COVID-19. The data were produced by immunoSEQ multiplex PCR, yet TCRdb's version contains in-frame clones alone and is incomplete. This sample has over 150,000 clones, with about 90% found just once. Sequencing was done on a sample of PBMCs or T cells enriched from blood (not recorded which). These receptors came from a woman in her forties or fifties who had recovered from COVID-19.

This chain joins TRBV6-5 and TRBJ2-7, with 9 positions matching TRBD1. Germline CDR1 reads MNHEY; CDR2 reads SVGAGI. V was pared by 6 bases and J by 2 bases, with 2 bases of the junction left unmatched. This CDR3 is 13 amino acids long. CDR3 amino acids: CASRGQGTYEQYF. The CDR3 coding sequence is TGTGCCAGCAGAGGACAGGGGACCTACGAGCAGTACTTC.

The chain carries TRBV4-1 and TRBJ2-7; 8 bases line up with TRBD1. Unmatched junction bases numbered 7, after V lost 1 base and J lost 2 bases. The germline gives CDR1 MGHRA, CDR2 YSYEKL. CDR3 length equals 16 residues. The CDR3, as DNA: TGCGCCAGCAGCCAAGGTGGACAGGGAATACCCTACGAGCAGTACTTC. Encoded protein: CASSQGGQGIPYEQYF.

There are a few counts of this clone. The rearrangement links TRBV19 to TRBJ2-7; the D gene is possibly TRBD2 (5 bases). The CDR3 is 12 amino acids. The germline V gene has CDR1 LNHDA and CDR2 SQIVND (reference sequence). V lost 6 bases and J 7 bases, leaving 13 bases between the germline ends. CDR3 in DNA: TGTGCCAGTAGGATTAAGCGGAGGGAGCAGTACTTC. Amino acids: CASRIKRREQYF. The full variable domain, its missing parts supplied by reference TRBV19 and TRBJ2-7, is DGGITQSPKYLFRKEGQNVTLSCEQNLNHDAMYWYRQDPGQGLRLIYYSQIVNDFQKGDIAEGYSVSREKKESFPLTVTSAQKNPTAFYLCASRIKRREQYFGPGTRLTVT.

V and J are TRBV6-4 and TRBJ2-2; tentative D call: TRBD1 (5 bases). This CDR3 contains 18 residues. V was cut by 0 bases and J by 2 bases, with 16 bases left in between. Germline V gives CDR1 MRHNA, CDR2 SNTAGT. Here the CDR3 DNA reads TGTGCCAGCAGTGACTCGGTGTTGATAGGGGCCAACACCGGGGAGCTGTTTTTT. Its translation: CASSDSVLIGANTGELFF.

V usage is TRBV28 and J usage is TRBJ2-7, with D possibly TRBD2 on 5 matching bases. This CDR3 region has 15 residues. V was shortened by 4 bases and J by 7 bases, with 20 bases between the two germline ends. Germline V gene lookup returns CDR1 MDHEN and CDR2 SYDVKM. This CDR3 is CASSSIAEGTREQYF. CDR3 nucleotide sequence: TGTGCCAGCAGTTCAATAGCAGAGGGTACGAGGGAGCAGTACTTC.

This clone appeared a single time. The CDR3 DNA reads TGTGCCAGCAGTTTTAACGAGGCTACCATATATTTT. Protein: CASSFNEATIYF. The chain links TRBV12-3 or TRBV12-4 to TRBJ1-3; D gene uncertain. The CDR3 has 12 residues. The germline V and J ends were trimmed by 3 bases and 10 bases, with 10 bases remaining between them.

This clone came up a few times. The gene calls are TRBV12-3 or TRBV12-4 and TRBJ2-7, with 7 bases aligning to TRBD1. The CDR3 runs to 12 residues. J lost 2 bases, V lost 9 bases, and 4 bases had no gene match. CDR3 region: CASRGRTYEQYF. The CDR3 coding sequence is TGTGCCAGTAGGGGGCGCACCTACGAGCAGTACTTC.

CDR3 DNA: TGTGCCAGCAGGCCACAGGGGACTGAAGCTTTCTTT. Amino acid sequence: CASRPQGTEAFF. This chain joins TRBV28 and TRBJ1-1; the match to TRBD1 covers 7 bases. V dropped 6 bases and J dropped 5; count of bases not matched to a gene: 3. The CDR3 runs 12 residues. Germline V gene lookup returns CDR1 MDHEN and CDR2 SYDVKM.

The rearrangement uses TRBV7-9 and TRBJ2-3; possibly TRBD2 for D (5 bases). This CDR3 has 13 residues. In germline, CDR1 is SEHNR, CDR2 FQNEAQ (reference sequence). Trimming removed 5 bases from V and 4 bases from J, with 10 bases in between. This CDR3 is CASSPGDADTQYF. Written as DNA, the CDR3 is TGTGCCAGCAGCCCCGGGGATGCAGATACGCAGTATTTT. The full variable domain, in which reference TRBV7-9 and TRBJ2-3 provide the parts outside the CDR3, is DTGVSQNPRHKITKRGQNVTFRCDPISEHNRLYWYRQTLGQGPEFLTYFQNEAQLEKSRLLSDRFSAERPKGSFSTLEIQRTEQGDSAMYLCASSPGDADTQYFGPGTRLTVL.

CDR3: CASSTAGINTGELFF. The DNA of the CDR3 is TGTGCCAGTAGTACGGCAGGAATCAACACCGGGGAGCTGTTTTTT. The chain is built from TRBV19 and TRBJ2-2; D remains unclear. The germline V and J ends were trimmed by 4 bases and 2 bases, with 11 bases remaining between them. CDR1 and CDR2 (germline): LNHDA, SQIVND (reference sequence). This CDR3 comprises 15 residues.

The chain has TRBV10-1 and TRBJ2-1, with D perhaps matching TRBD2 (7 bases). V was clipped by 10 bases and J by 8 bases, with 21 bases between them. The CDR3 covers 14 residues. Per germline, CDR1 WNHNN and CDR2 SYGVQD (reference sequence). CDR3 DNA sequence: TGCGCCACCAAGCCCGGGGGCGGGAGCGATGAGCAGTTCTTC. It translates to CATKPGGGSDEQFF.

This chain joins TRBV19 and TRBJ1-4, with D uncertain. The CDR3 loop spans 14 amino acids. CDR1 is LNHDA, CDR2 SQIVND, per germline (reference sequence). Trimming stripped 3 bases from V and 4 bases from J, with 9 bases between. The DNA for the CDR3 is TGTGCCAGTAGTATGGCGGTAAATAATGAAAAACTGTTTTTT. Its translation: CASSMAVNNEKLFF. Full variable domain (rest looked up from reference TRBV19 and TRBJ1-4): DGGITQSPKYLFRKEGQNVTLSCEQNLNHDAMYWYRQDPGQGLRLIYYSQIVNDFQKGDIAEGYSVSREKKESFPLTVTSAQKNPTAFYLCASSMAVNNEKLFFGSGTQLSVL.

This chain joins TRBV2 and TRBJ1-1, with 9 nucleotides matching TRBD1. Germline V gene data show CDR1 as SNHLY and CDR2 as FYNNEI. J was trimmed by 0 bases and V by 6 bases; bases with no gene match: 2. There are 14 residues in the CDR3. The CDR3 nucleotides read TGTGCCAGCAGGAACAGGGGGCTGAACACTGAAGCTTTCTTT. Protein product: CASRNRGLNTEAFF.

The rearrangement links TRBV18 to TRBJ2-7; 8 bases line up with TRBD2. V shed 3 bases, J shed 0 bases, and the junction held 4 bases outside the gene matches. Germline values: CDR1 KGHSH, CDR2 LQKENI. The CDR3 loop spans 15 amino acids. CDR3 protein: CASSPPGLGSYEQYF. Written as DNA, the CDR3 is TGTGCCAGCTCACCTCCGGGACTAGGCTCCTACGAGCAGTACTTC. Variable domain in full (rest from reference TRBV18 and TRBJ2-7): NAGVMQNPRHLVRRRGQEARLRCSPMKGHSHVYWYRQLPEEGLKFMVYLQKENIIDESGMPKERFSAEFPKEGPSILRIQQVVRGDSAAYFCASSPPGLGSYEQYFGPGTRLTVT.